This T cell receptor (beta chain) stems from a study of blood T cell repertoires in COVID-19. About the research overall: Both acute and convalescent COVID-19 samples were obtained from the United States, Italy and Spain. PBMCs, B-cell-depleted T cells, or T cells provided the cDNA or gDNA that made up the material.

Study processing details: Estimation of nucleated cell counts relied on the amplification of reference gene primers. Here immunoSEQ multiplex PCR was the method, and the copy in TCRdb shows in-frame clones only, minus some. D and trimming come from the DNA, and the V and J calls and clone size come from that table. This repertoire shows more than 200,000 clones, around 80% found once; its top ten account for about 27%. This CDR3 is built from 19 residues. The receptor comes from a man in his forties with acute or convalescent COVID-19. The rearrangement joins TRBV21-1 to TRBJ1-5; TRBD1 reflects the table's D call only, with no check against the DNA. TRBV21-1 is listed as a pseudogene. The sequenced material came from peripheral blood. DNA of the CDR3: TGTGCCAGCAGCAAAAGGAACAGGGGCATCGGGGAGGGCAATCAGCCCCAGCATTTT. Its translation is CASSKRNRGIGEGNQPQHF.